These 6 T cell receptor beta chains originate from one sample sequenced in a study of shared clonotypes between healthy human individuals. CD45RO negativity and positive selection for CCR7 defined naive CD8 cells, a population that excluded terminally differentiated effector memory CD45RA+ cells. Data came from immunoSEQ multiplex PCR; TCRdb stores just in-frame clones and leaves some out. The table includes under 700,000 clones, around 96% detected once. Sequencing used naive CD8+ T cells sorted from blood. These TCRs come from a woman in her thirties in good health.

This chain uses TRBV7-8 with TRBJ2-5; TRBD1 or TRBD2 may be the D gene (5 bases each). With the DNA end fitting TRBJ2-7 better, the J assignment may be wrong. This CDR3 has 13 amino acids. Germline CDR1 reads SGHVS; CDR2 reads FQNEAQ. The CDR3 nucleotides are TGTGCCAGCCGCAGGGAGAGCTCCTACGAGCAGTACTTC. This gives the protein CASRRESSYEQYF.

The chain has TRBV9 and TRBJ2-3, with D unclear. V dropped 3 bases and J dropped 0 bases, with 14 bases sitting between them. The CDR3 has 16 amino acids. Germline V gene lookup returns CDR1 SGDLS and CDR2 YYNGEE. CDR3 protein: CASSGFAAASTDTQYF. The CDR3 bases are TGTGCCAGCAGCGGGTTTGCAGCAGCTAGCACAGATACGCAGTATTTT.

This clone has only one observation. The chain combines TRBV7-6 with TRBJ2-1, with D possibly matching TRBD1 (6 bases). This CDR3 comprises 17 residues. V was cut by 5 bases and J by 3 bases, with 20 bases left in between. Germline CDR1 and CDR2: SGHVS and FNYEAQ. CDR3 sequence (DNA): TGTGCCAGCAGCCCAACTAGGGGGAAAACCCTCTACAATGAGCAGTTCTTC. Encoded protein: CASSPTRGKTLYNEQFF. The full variable domain, its missing parts supplied by reference TRBV7-6 and TRBJ2-1, is GAGVSQSPRYKVTKRGQDVALRCDPISGHVSLYWYRQALGQGPEFLTYFNYEAQQDKSGLPNDRFSAERPEGSISTLTIQRTEQRDSAMYRCASSPTRGKTLYNEQFFGPGTRLTVL.

Turning to this clone: Other DNA variants within this sample encode the same CDR3. This rearrangement joins TRBV28 to TRBJ2-7; 8 bases are shared with TRBD2. There are 15 residues in the CDR3. Losses at the gene ends were 5 bases for V and 4 bases for J; bases not matched to a gene: 10. Germline V gene data show CDR1 as MDHEN and CDR2 as SYDVKM. The CDR3 region has the DNA TGTGCCAGCAGTCCAACCGGGACTAGTTCATACGAGCAGTACTTC. The encoded protein is CASSPTGTSSYEQYF. Full variable domain (rest looked up from reference TRBV28 and TRBJ2-7): DVKVTQSSRYLVKRTGEKVFLECVQDMDHENMFWYRQDPGLGLRLIYFSYDVKMKEKGDIPEGYSVSREKKERFSLILESASTNQTSMYLCASSPTGTSSYEQYFGPGTRLTVT.

V gene TRBV13 combines with J gene TRBJ1-3, with D unclear. The CDR3 totals 14 residues. The V end lost 3 bases, the J end lost 1 base, and 7 bases lay between the germline ends. Germline CDR1 and CDR2: PRHDT and FYEKMQ (reference sequence). The CDR3 DNA follows: TGTGCCAGCAGCTTGGAATCTTCTGGAAACACCATATATTTT. Its translation: CASSLESSGNTIYF.

The V gene is TRBV2, the J gene TRBJ1-4; the D is unclear. Germline CDR1 SNHLY, CDR2 FYNNEI. The CDR3 totals 11 residues. Deletions cut 10 bases from V and 8 bases from J, with 11 bases between. CDR3 sequence (DNA): TGTGCCACCGCGGATCGCGAAAAACTGTTTTTT. Translating it yields CATADREKLFF.